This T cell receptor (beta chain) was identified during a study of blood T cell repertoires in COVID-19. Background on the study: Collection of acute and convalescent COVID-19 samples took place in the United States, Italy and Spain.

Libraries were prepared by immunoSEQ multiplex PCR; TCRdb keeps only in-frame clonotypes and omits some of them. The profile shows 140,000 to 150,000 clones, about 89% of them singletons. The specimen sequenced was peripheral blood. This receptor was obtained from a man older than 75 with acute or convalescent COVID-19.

Written as DNA, the CDR3 is TGTGCCAGCAGTGAATGGACAGGGGACGAGCAGTACTTC. Protein sequence: CASSEWTGDEQYF. V is TRBV6-1 and J is TRBJ2-7; 9 bases map to TRBD1. Germline CDR1 is MNHNS and CDR2 is SASEGT. Losses at the gene ends were 2 bases for V and 5 bases for J; bases not matched to a gene: 1. The CDR3 sequence is 13 residues long.